A selection of T cell receptor beta chains follows, all from one sample in a study of blood T cells in healthy people across ages. TCRdb analysed the 5' RACE reads with MiXCR anew, one entry per CDR3 protein. The sample has 1.5 million or so distinct CDR3 sequences, roughly 43% seen once. The sequenced material came from blood. These receptors were obtained from a woman under 30 in good health. Each CDR3 is given with its conserved first and last residue. Each record gives: clone size, J gene, CDR3 length, D gene, V gene, CDR3 DNA, CDR3 protein. D genes are given only for firm matches. A clone size is listed for some rows: how often the clone was seen (once, few, many), or a class if it is expanded.

- | TRBJ2-1 | 14 | - | TRBV7-2 | TGTGCCAGCAGCCTAGCTCCGCTAGGAAATGAGCAGTTCTTC | CASSLAPLGNEQFF
- | TRBJ1-1 | 14 | - | TRBV11-2 | TGTGCCAGCAGCTCGGTTGGGACCTACACTGAAGCTTTCTTT | CASSSVGTYTEAFF
many | TRBJ2-1 | 14 | - | TRBV9 | TGTGCCAGCAGCGTAGCTCTCCTTAGCGTTGAGCAGTTCTTC | CASSVALLSVEQFF
- | TRBJ1-4 | 14 | TRBD1 | TRBV7-6 | TGTGCCAGCAGCTTCTTGGGACAGAATGAAAAACTGTTTTTT | CASSFLGQNEKLFF
few | TRBJ1-2 | 13 | TRBD1 | TRBV19 | TGTGCCAGTAGTACAGGGGGCGGTGATGGCTACACCTTC | CASSTGGGDGYTF
- | TRBJ1-5 | 16 | - | TRBV28 | TGTGCCAGCAGTTTATGGCGTAGGGTCGGCAATCAGCCCCAGCATTTT | CASSLWRRVGNQPQHF
- | TRBJ1-1 | 16 | - | TRBV20-1 | TGCAGTGCTAGACCGGGCGGGGCGGCCTGGAACACTGAAGCTTTCTTT | CSARPGGAAWNTEAFF
once | TRBJ1-1 | 17 | - | TRBV7-9 | TGTGCCAGCAGCTTAACAGGGAAGGGAAAATTGAACACTGAAGCTTTCTTT | CASSLTGKGKLNTEAFF
- | TRBJ2-1 | 13 | TRBD2 | TRBV11-2 | TGTGCCTGGGGGGTAGCGGGCTACAATGAGCAGTTCTTC | CAWGVAGYNEQFF
- | TRBJ2-3 | 16 | TRBD2 | TRBV9 | TGTGCCAGCAGCATAGGGACTAGCGGGGCCACAGATACGCAGTATTTT | CASSIGTSGATDTQYF
- | TRBJ1-5 | 16 | - | TRBV20-1 | TGCAGTGCTAGTCCCCGGGGCAGGGGCTTCTCCCAGCCCCAGCATTTT | CSASPRGRGFSQPQHF
- | TRBJ2-4 | 15 | - | TRBV4-3 | TGCGCCAGCAGCCAAGGATCCGGCCCTAGGTACATTCAGTACTTC | CASSQGSGPRYIQYF
- | TRBJ1-5 | 13 | - | TRBV20-1 | TGCAGTGCTAGGGAGGGAGGGCGCCAGCCCCAGCATTTT | CSAREGGRQPQHF
- | TRBJ2-4 | 14 | - | TRBV7-2 | TGTGCCAGCAGCTTAGCGGTCGGTAACAATGAGCAGTACTTC | CASSLAVGNNEQYF
- | TRBJ2-5 | 14 | - | TRBV5-6 | TGTGCCAGCAGCTTGATTCCGAGGGTAGAGACCCAGTACTTC | CASSLIPRVETQYF
- | TRBJ1-2 | 16 | TRBD1 | TRBV7-9 | TGTGCCAGCAGCCGTCAACTACAGGGGCCCAACTATGGCTACACCTTC | CASSRQLQGPNYGYTF
- | TRBJ1-4 | 16 | - | TRBV4-2 | TGTGCCAGCAGCCAAGGGTCCGGGGCTGCAAATGAAAAACTGTTTTTT | CASSQGSGAANEKLFF
- | TRBJ2-3 | 15 | - | TRBV21-1 | TGTGCCAGCAGCAAAGGCCGGACAGACACAGATACGCAGTATTTT | CASSKGRTDTDTQYF
- | TRBJ1-4 | 12 | - | TRBV20-1 | TGCAGTGCTAGTTACGATGGTGAAAAACTGTTTTTT | CSASYDGEKLFF
- | TRBJ1-5 | 16 | TRBD1 | TRBV12-3/TRBV12-4 | TGTGCCAGCAGTCTTCCGGGACAGGGAACAAAGCAGCCCCAGCATTTT | CASSLPGQGTKQPQHF
- | TRBJ2-1 | 15 | - | TRBV5-1 | TGCGCCAGCAGCTTGTTAGGGGGAAATAAGGGTGAGCAGTTCTTC | CASSLLGGNKGEQFF
- | TRBJ2-7 | 19 | TRBD1 | TRBV5-6 | TGTGCCAGCAGCCTGTCAAAACCGGGACAGGCGCTTCCGGCCTACGAGCAGTACTTC | CASSLSKPGQALPAYEQYF
few | TRBJ1-4 | 13 | TRBD1 | TRBV10-3 | TGTGCCAGCAGGGGGAGTCGGAATGAAAAACTGTTTTTT | CASRGSRNEKLFF
- | TRBJ2-5 | 13 | - | TRBV14 | TGTGGCAGCAGCCCCTCCAGACAAGAGACCCAGTACTTC | CGSSPSRQETQYF
- | TRBJ2-5 | 14 | - | TRBV5-1 | TGCGCCAGCAGCCCTAGACAGAGCCAAGAGACCCAGTACTTC | CASSPRQSQETQYF
- | TRBJ2-5 | 15 | TRBD2 | TRBV2 | TGTGCCAGCAGCCCCGGACTAGCCCGCCAAGAGACCCAGTACTTC | CASSPGLARQETQYF
- | TRBJ2-5 | 15 | TRBD1 | TRBV7-2 | TGTGCCAGCAGCTTAGGGACAGGGCTTTCCTACGGGCAGTACTTC | CASSLGTGLSYGQYF
- | TRBJ2-3 | 17 | - | TRBV15 | TGTGCCACCAGCAGAGGGGGGGCGATAGCCCTCACAGATACGCAGTATTTT | CATSRGGAIALTDTQYF
- | TRBJ1-6 | 18 | - | TRBV4-1 | TGCGCCAGCAGCCCCTTTGGGGGAAGTAGGTCCTATAATTCACCCCTCCACTTT | CASSPFGGSRSYNSPLHF
- | TRBJ1-6 | 15 | - | TRBV5-1 | TGCGCCAGCAGCATGGACGGTCCGGGTGATTCACCCCTCCACTTT | CASSMDGPGDSPLHF
- | TRBJ2-2 | 15 | TRBD2 | TRBV27 | TGTGCCAGCAGTCGTCTAGCGGGAAACACCGGGGAGCTGTTTTTT | CASSRLAGNTGELFF
- | TRBJ1-1 | 14 | TRBD1 | TRBV12-3/TRBV12-4 | TGTGCCAGCAGTTCAGGGGGCGCCGGCACTGAAGCTTTCTTT | CASSSGGAGTEAFF
- | TRBJ2-1 | 14 | TRBD2 | TRBV20-1 | TGCAGTGCCACTACTAGCGGGGGGGCCCATGAGCAGTTCTTC | CSATTSGGAHEQFF
few | TRBJ2-5 | 16 | - | TRBV6-5 | TGTGCCAGCAGTTACTCGAGCTGGCAGGGGATAGTGACCCAGTACTTC | CASSYSSWQGIVTQYF
- | TRBJ2-7 | 12 | - | TRBV15 | TGTGCCACCAGCAGAGCAAGAGACGAGCAGTACTTC | CATSRARDEQYF
- | TRBJ2-5 | 12 | - | TRBV12-5 | TGTGCTAGTGGCATCCTTCCAGAGACCCAGTACTTC | CASGILPETQYF
few | TRBJ1-2 | 12 | - | TRBV9 | TGTGCCAGTGCAACAGGGATCTATGGCTACACCTTC | CASATGIYGYTF
few | TRBJ2-7 | 16 | TRBD1 | TRBV3-1 | TGTGCCAGCAGCCACCTCCGGGGACAGAGCTCCTACGAGCAGTACTTC | CASSHLRGQSSYEQYF
- | TRBJ1-5 | 14 | - | TRBV27 | TGTGCCAGCAGTTTCGACGGAACCAATCAGCCCCAGCATTTT | CASSFDGTNQPQHF
- | TRBJ2-3 | 14 | - | TRBV20-1 | TGCAGTGCAGAAGGGACTTCATCGCCGGATACGCAGTATTTT | CSAEGTSSPDTQYF
- | TRBJ2-3 | 15 | - | TRBV20-1 | TGCAGTGCCCGTAACCGGGAGTTGAGCACAGATACGCAGTATTTT | CSARNRELSTDTQYF
- | TRBJ1-4 | 16 | - | TRBV29-1 | TGCAGCGTTGAAGGTCCCTCGGGGGAATCTAATGAAAAACTGTTTTTT | CSVEGPSGESNEKLFF
- | TRBJ2-7 | 14 | TRBD2 | TRBV27 | TGTGCCAGCAGGCGACTAGCCCAAACCTACGAGCAGTACTTC | CASRRLAQTYEQYF
few | TRBJ2-6 | 15 | - | TRBV5-1 | TGCGCCAGCAGGCGTTACTCCTCTGGGGCCAACGTCCTGACTTTC | CASRRYSSGANVLTF
- | TRBJ1-2 | 13 | - | TRBV10-2 | TGCGCCAGCAGTGACAGGGAGTACTATGGCTACACCTTC | CASSDREYYGYTF
few | TRBJ2-5 | 15 | - | TRBV20-1 | TGCAGTGCTGGATCTACAGGGGACTGGAGCGAGACCCAGTACTTC | CSAGSTGDWSETQYF
- | TRBJ2-4 | 13 | - | TRBV20-1 | TGCAGTGCTAAGTTCAGGGGTTCCTACAAGCAGTACTTC | CSAKFRGSYKQYF
few | TRBJ2-3 | 16 | TRBD2 | TRBV18 | TGTGCCAGCTCAAATAGAAAGCGGGAGTCCACAGATACGCAGTATTTT | CASSNRKRESTDTQYF
- | TRBJ2-1 | 16 | - | TRBV5-1 | TGCGCCAGCAGCTTACAGGGAGGTCGGTCCTACAATGAGCAGTTCTTC | CASSLQGGRSYNEQFF
- | TRBJ2-1 | 13 | - | TRBV20-1 | TGCAGTGCTCCCCTTGGACCCTACAATGAGCAGTTCTTC | CSAPLGPYNEQFF
- | TRBJ2-5 | 15 | TRBD2 | TRBV13 | TGTGCCAGCAGCTTACCCCGACTAGCCGGAAATGAGCAGTACTTC | CASSLPRLAGNEQYF
- | TRBJ2-3 | 13 | TRBD1 | TRBV6-5 | TGTGCCAGCAGTCGGACAGGGATGGGTACGCAGTATTTT | CASSRTGMGTQYF
- | TRBJ2-7 | 13 | - | TRBV20-1 | TGCAGTGCTATTTTTAGCGAAACCTACGAGCAGTACTTC | CSAIFSETYEQYF
few | TRBJ2-7 | 15 | TRBD2 | TRBV29-1 | TGCAGCGTGTCGACTAGCGGGAGAGGCTACAATGAGCAGTACTTC | CSVSTSGRGYNEQYF
few | TRBJ1-1 | 12 | - | TRBV7-2 | TGTGCCAGCAGCTTAGTGGTCCGTGAAGCTTTCTTT | CASSLVVREAFF
- | TRBJ1-2 | 12 | - | TRBV20-1 | TGCAGTGCTAGATCCACCGGGAGCCTTTACACCTTC | CSARSTGSLYTF
- | TRBJ2-7 | 12 | - | TRBV30 | TGTGCCTGGAGTGTAGGAGACAATGAGCAGTACTTC | CAWSVGDNEQYF